This is a list of T cell receptor beta chains from one sample in a study of vaccination and CD4 T cells after COVID-19. No antigen is known for these receptors. TCRdb independently ran MiXCR on the PCR reads; one entry per CDR3 protein. Of some 11,000 distinct CDR3 sequences in the sample, around 23% were seen once. Sequences were derived from CD4+ T cells from blood, cultured in vitro, sampled after SARS-CoV-2 vaccination. The receptor set was obtained from a human donor who had recovered from COVID-19. Both conserved end residues are part of each CDR3. A D gene is named only where the DNA matches it firmly. The listing skips clone size in some rows; elsewhere it reads once, few, many or a size class.

d_gene: TRBD2
v_gene: TRBV20-1
abundance: medium-sized
j_gene: TRBJ2-3
CDR3nt: TGCAGTGCTAGGAGCGGGAGTCGCACAGATACGCAGTATTTT
CDR3aa: CSARSGSRTDTQYF

d_gene: .
v_gene: TRBV20-1
abundance: few
j_gene: TRBJ2-7
CDR3nt: TGCAGTGCTAGGAGGGACGAGCAGTACTTC
CDR3aa: CSARRDEQYF

d_gene: .
v_gene: TRBV7-9
abundance: .
j_gene: TRBJ2-7
CDR3nt: TGTGCCAGCAGCTCCTCCGGGACGGGACGCTACGAGCAGTACTTC
CDR3aa: CASSSSGTGRYEQYF

d_gene: .
v_gene: TRBV7-2
abundance: medium-sized
j_gene: TRBJ1-5
CDR3nt: TGTGCCAGCAGCTCCCGGGGCAATCAGCCCCAGCATTTT
CDR3aa: CASSSRGNQPQHF

d_gene: TRBD2
v_gene: TRBV20-1
abundance: .
j_gene: TRBJ2-7
CDR3nt: TGCAGTGCTAGCCAGCGGGAGCGGGAGCAGTACTTC
CDR3aa: CSASQREREQYF

d_gene: .
v_gene: TRBV27
abundance: few
j_gene: TRBJ1-5
CDR3nt: TGTGCCAGCAGTGCTCTGGGGGCGGTTAATCAGCCCCAGCATTTT
CDR3aa: CASSALGAVNQPQHF

d_gene: TRBD2
v_gene: TRBV10-2
abundance: few
j_gene: TRBJ2-7
CDR3nt: TGCGCCAGCAACCTAGGACTAGCGGGGGGGAGCTCCTACGAGCAGTACTTC
CDR3aa: CASNLGLAGGSSYEQYF

d_gene: .
v_gene: TRBV7-2
abundance: few
j_gene: TRBJ2-1
CDR3nt: TGTGCCAGCAGCTTAGCCGGGGTTGTCTCCTACAATGAGCAGTTCTTC
CDR3aa: CASSLAGVVSYNEQFF

d_gene: TRBD1
v_gene: TRBV20-1
abundance: few
j_gene: TRBJ1-5
CDR3nt: TGCAGTGCGTATGGGGACAGGGCCCTCGTTCAGCCCCAGCATTTT
CDR3aa: CSAYGDRALVQPQHF

d_gene: .
v_gene: TRBV20-1
abundance: .
j_gene: TRBJ2-7
CDR3nt: TGCAGTGCTAGAGAGCACAGATCCTACGAGCAGTACTTC
CDR3aa: CSAREHRSYEQYF

d_gene: .
v_gene: TRBV6-5
abundance: .
j_gene: TRBJ1-2
CDR3nt: TGTGCCAGCAGTTACGGGTATAACTATGGCTACACCTTC
CDR3aa: CASSYGYNYGYTF

d_gene: .
v_gene: TRBV29-1
abundance: .
j_gene: TRBJ2-4
CDR3nt: TGCAGCGTTGCGATTAGTCTCGAGGGGGACATTCAGTACTTC
CDR3aa: CSVAISLEGDIQYF

d_gene: .
v_gene: TRBV7-9
abundance: .
j_gene: TRBJ1-1
CDR3nt: TGTGCCAGCAGCTTGGTAGGATATGAAGCTTTCTTT
CDR3aa: CASSLVGYEAFF

d_gene: TRBD1
v_gene: TRBV28
abundance: few
j_gene: TRBJ1-1
CDR3nt: TGTGCCAGCGACAGGGCGGGGATGGGGACTGAAGCTTTCTTT
CDR3aa: CASDRAGMGTEAFF

d_gene: .
v_gene: TRBV18
abundance: .
j_gene: TRBJ2-5
CDR3nt: TGTGCCAGCTCACCTTGGTTGCAAGAGACCCAGTACTTC
CDR3aa: CASSPWLQETQYF

d_gene: TRBD1
v_gene: TRBV27
abundance: few
j_gene: TRBJ2-3
CDR3nt: TGTGCCAGCAGTTCTCCCAACAGGGGTACAGATACGCAGTATTTT
CDR3aa: CASSSPNRGTDTQYF

d_gene: TRBD2
v_gene: TRBV7-2
abundance: medium-sized
j_gene: TRBJ2-5
CDR3nt: TGTGCCAGCAGCTCACGGCCGACTAGCATGGAGACCCAGTACTTC
CDR3aa: CASSSRPTSMETQYF

d_gene: TRBD2
v_gene: TRBV7-9
abundance: few
j_gene: TRBJ2-3
CDR3nt: TGTGCCAGCAGCTTAGGCAGTAGGCAGGGCGCGGGAGCCGCAGATACGCAGTATTTT
CDR3aa: CASSLGSRQGAGAADTQYF

d_gene: .
v_gene: TRBV20-1
abundance: .
j_gene: TRBJ1-2
CDR3nt: TGCAGTGCCGACAAGAATAACTATGGCTACACCTTC
CDR3aa: CSADKNNYGYTF

d_gene: TRBD2
v_gene: TRBV10-1
abundance: .
j_gene: TRBJ2-7
CDR3nt: TGCGCCAGCAGTGAGGGACTAGGAGCCTACGAGCAGTACTTC
CDR3aa: CASSEGLGAYEQYF

d_gene: .
v_gene: TRBV29-1
abundance: .
j_gene: TRBJ1-1
CDR3nt: TGCAGCGGTGGTCAGAACACTGAAGCTTTCTTT
CDR3aa: CSGGQNTEAFF

d_gene: TRBD1
v_gene: TRBV6-2/TRBV6-3
abundance: .
j_gene: TRBJ2-5
CDR3nt: TGTGCCGGCAGTTCGCACTGGGACAGGGTAGAGACCCAGTACTTC
CDR3aa: CAGSSHWDRVETQYF

d_gene: .
v_gene: TRBV20-1
abundance: few
j_gene: TRBJ1-5
CDR3nt: TGCAGTGCTAGAGCCGGGACAAATGGCAATCAGCCCCAGCATTTT
CDR3aa: CSARAGTNGNQPQHF

d_gene: .
v_gene: TRBV20-1
abundance: few
j_gene: TRBJ2-3
CDR3nt: TGCAGTGCGGAGAGGAGCACAGATACGCAGTATTTT
CDR3aa: CSAERSTDTQYF

d_gene: .
v_gene: TRBV7-9
abundance: medium-sized
j_gene: TRBJ1-1
CDR3nt: TGTGCCAGCAGCTTAGACGGGGGCACTGAAGCTTTCTTT
CDR3aa: CASSLDGGTEAFF

d_gene: .
v_gene: TRBV21-1
abundance: once
j_gene: TRBJ2-7
CDR3nt: .
CDR3aa: CASTNQTSMYLCASRGGFYEQYF

d_gene: .
v_gene: TRBV21-1
abundance: .
j_gene: TRBJ2-5
CDR3nt: TGTGCCAGCAGCAAATGGATATTGTGTCGTGGGGGTAGGGGCTTCCAAGAGACCCAGTACTTC
CDR3aa: CASSKWILCRGGRGFQETQYF

d_gene: .
v_gene: TRBV7-6
abundance: .
j_gene: TRBJ2-1
CDR3nt: TGTGCTAGCAGCTTACAAGCGGGTGGAGGCTACAATGAGCAGTTCTTC
CDR3aa: CASSLQAGGGYNEQFF

d_gene: TRBD2
v_gene: TRBV20-1
abundance: .
j_gene: TRBJ2-3
CDR3nt: TGCAGTGCTAGGGGGACTAGCGGGTATAGCACAGATACGCAGTATTTT
CDR3aa: CSARGTSGYSTDTQYF